This TCR beta chain stems from a study of T cell changes during pregnancy in multiple sclerosis. CDR3 size: 12 residues. V lost 4 bases to trimming and J lost 8 bases, with 11 bases between them. Per the germline V gene, CDR1 is MRHNA and CDR2 is SNTAGT. Using immunoSEQ multiplex PCR, the repertoire was profiled, and TCRdb retains in-frame clones only, with some absent. The table has around 80,000 clones, 94% seen once. The chain combines TRBV6-4 with TRBJ1-2; D is uncertain. The sequence came from a female donor in good health, enrolled as a control in a pregnancy study. The sequencing used peripheral blood, collected in the second trimester of pregnancy. The CDR3 region is CASSAGAGGYTF. The CDR3 bases are TGTGCCAGCAGTGCGGGAGCGGGAGGCTACACCTTC.